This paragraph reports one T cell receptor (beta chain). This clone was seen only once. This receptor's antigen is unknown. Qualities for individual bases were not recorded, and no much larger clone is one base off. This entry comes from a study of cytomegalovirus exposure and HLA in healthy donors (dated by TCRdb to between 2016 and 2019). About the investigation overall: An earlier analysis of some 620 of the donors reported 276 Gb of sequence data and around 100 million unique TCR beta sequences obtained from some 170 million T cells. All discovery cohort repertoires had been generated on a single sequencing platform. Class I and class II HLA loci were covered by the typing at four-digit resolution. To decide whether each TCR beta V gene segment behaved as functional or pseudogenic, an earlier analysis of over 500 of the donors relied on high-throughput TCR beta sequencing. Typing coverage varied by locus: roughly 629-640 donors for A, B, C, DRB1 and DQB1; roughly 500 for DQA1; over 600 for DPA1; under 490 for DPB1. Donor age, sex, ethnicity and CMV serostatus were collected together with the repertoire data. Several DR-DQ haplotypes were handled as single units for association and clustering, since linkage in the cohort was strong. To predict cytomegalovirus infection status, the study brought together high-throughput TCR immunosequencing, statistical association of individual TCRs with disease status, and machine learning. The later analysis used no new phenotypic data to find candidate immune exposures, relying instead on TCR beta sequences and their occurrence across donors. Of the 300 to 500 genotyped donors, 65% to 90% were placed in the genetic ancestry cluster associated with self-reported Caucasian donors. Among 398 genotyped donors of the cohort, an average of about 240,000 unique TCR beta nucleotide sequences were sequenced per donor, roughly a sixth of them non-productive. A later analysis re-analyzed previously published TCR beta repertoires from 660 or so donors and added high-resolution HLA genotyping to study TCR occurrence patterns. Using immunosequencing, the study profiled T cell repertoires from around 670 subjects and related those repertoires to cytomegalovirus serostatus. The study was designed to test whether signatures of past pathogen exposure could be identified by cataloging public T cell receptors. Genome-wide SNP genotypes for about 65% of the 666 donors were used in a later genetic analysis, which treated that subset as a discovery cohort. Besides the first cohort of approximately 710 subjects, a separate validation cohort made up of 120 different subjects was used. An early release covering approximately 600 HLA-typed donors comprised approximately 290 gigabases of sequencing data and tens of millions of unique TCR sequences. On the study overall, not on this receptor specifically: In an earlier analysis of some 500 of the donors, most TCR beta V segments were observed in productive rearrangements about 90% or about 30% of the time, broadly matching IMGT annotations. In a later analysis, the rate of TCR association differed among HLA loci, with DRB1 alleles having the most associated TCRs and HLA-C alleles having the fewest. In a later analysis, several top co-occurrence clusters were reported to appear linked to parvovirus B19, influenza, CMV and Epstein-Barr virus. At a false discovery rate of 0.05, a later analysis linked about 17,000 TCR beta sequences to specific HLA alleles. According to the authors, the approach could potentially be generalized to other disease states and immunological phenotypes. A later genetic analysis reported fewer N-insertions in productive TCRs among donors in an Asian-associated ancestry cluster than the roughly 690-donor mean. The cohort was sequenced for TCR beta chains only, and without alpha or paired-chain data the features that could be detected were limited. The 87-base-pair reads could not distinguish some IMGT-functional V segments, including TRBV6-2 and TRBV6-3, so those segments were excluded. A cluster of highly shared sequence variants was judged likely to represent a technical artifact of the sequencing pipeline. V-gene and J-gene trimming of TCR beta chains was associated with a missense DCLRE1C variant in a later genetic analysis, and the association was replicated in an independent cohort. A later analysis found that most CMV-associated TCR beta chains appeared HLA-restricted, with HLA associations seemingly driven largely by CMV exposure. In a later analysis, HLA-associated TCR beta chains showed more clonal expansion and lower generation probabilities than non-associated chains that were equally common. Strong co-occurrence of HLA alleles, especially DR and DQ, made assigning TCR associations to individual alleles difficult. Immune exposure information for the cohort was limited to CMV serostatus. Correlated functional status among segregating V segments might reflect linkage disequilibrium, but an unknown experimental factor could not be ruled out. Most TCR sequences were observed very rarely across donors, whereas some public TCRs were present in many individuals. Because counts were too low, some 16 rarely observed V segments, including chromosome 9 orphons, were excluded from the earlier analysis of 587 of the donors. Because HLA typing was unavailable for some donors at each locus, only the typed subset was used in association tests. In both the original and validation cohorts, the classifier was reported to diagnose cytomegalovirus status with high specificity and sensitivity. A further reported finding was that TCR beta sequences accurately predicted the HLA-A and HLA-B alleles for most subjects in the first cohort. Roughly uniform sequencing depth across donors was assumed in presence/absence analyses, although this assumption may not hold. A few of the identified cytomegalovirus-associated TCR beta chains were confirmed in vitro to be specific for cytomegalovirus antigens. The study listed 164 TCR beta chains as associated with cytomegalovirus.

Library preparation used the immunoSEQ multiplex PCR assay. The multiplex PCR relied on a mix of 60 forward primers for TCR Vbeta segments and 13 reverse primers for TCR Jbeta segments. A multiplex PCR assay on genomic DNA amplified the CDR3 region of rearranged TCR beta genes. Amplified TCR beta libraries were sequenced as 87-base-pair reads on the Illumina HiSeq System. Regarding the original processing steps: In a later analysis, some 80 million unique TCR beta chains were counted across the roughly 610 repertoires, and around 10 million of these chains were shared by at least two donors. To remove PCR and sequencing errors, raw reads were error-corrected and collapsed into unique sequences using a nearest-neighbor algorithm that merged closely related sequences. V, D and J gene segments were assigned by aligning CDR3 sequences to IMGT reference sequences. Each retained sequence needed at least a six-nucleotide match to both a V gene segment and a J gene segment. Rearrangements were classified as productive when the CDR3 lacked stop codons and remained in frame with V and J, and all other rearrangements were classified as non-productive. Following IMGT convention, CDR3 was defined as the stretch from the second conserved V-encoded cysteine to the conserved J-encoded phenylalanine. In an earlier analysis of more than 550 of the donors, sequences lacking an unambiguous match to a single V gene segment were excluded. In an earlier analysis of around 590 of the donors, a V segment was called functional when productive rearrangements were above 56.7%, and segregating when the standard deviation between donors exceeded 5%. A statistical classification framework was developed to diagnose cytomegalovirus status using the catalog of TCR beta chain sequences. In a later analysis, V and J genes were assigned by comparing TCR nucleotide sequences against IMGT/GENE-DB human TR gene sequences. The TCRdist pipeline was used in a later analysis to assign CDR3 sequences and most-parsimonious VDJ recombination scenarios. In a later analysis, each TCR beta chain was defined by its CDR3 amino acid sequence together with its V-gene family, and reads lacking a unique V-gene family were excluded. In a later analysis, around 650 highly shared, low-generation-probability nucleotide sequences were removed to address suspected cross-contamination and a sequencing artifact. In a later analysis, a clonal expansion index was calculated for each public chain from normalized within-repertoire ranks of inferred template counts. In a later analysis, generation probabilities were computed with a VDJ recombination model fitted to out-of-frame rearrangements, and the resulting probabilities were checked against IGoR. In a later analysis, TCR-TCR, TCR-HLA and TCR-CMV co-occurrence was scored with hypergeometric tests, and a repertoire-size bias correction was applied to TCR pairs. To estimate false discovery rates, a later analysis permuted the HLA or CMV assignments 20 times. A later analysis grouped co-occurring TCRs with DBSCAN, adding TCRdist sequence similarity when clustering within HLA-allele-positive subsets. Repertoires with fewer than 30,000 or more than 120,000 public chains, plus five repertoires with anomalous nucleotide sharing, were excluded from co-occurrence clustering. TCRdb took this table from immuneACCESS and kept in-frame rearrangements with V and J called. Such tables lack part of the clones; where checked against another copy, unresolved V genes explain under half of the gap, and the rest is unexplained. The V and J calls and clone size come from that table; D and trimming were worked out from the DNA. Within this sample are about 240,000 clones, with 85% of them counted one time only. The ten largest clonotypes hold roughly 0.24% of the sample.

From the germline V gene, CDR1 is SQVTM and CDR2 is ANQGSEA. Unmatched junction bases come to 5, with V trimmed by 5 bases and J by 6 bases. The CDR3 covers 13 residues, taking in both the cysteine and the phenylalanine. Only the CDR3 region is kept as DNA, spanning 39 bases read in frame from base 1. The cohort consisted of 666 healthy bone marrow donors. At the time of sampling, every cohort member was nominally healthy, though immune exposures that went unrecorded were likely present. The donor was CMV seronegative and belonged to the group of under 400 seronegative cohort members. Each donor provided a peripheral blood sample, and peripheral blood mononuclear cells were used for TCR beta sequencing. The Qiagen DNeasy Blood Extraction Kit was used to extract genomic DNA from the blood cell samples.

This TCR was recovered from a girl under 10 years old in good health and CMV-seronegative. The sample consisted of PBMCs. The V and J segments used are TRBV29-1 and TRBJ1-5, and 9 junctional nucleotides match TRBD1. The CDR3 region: CSVWDREGQPQHF. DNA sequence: TGCAGCGTTTGGGACAGGGAAGGTCAGCCCCAGCATTTT.